Each of the 14 T cell receptor beta chains below was sequenced from the same sample in a study of blood T cell repertoires in COVID-19. TCRdb's table, derived via immunoSEQ multiplex PCR, lists solely in-frame clones and lacks some. The profile shows tens of thousands of clones, about 80% of them singletons. The material sequenced was peripheral blood. These receptor sequences come from a man older than 75 with acute or convalescent COVID-19.

The V gene is TRBV19, the J gene TRBJ2-7, with D uncertain. Germline CDR1 is LNHDA and CDR2 is SQIVND (reference sequence). CDR3 length equals 14 residues. Trimming took 1 base from V and 1 from J, leaving 8 bases between them. Written as DNA, the CDR3 is TGTGCCAGTAGTATAGGGCTAGGTTCCTACGAGCAGTACTTC. It specifies CASSIGLGSYEQYF.

The rearrangement links TRBV28 to TRBJ1-5, with 7 bases that match TRBD1. CDR3 length: 15 residues. Trimming took 4 bases from V and 3 from J; bases not matched to a gene: 6. Germline values: CDR1 MDHEN, CDR2 SYDVKM. CDR3 sequence (DNA): TGTGCCAGCAGTTCGCAACAGGGGAACAATCAGCCCCAGCATTTT. It codes for CASSSQQGNNQPQHF.

This chain joins TRBV7-3 and TRBJ2-3; TRBD2 agrees at 9 bases. CDR3 length: 15 residues. V dropped 4 bases and J dropped 0; count of bases not matched to a gene: 2. Germline loops: CDR1 SGHTA, CDR2 FQGTGA. The CDR3 loop reads CASSSSGASTDTQYF. In nucleotides, the CDR3 is TGTGCCAGCAGCTCTAGCGGGGCAAGCACAGATACGCAGTATTTT.

This chain connects TRBV28 to TRBJ1-4; D is possibly TRBD1 (5 bases). CDR1 is MDHEN, CDR2 SYDVKM, per germline. Trimming stripped 7 bases from V and 7 bases from J, with 7 bases between. CDR3 length: 11 residues. DNA of the CDR3: TGTGCCAGCACAAGGGGTGAAAAACTGTTTTTT. Translating gives CASTRGEKLFF.

A few counts support this clone. One end of the junction varies from germline; a read error may be responsible. This chain uses TRBV19 with TRBJ1-5; 9 bases agree with TRBD1. In germline, CDR1 is LNHDA, CDR2 SQIVND (reference sequence). The length of the CDR3 is 15 residues. The CDR3: CAVDRGYYSNQPQHF. CDR3 coding DNA: TGCGCGGTAGACAGGGGGTATTATAGCAATCAGCCCCAGCATTTT.

The chain couples TRBV27 to TRBJ1-2; TRBD1 matches 9 bases. With V trimmed by 3 bases and J by 7 bases, 6 bases remained unmatched. The CDR3 extends over 14 amino acids. Germline CDR1 is MNHEY and CDR2 is SMNVEV (reference sequence). CDR3 bases: TGTGCCAGCAGTTTCGGACAGGGGATTGGTGGCTACACCTTC. Its translation is CASSFGQGIGGYTF.

The gene calls are TRBV24-1 and TRBJ1-6; TRBD1 matches 10 bases. The CDR3 is 17 residues long. Trimming at V came to 1 base and at J to 4 bases, leaving 3 bases not matched to a gene. Germline V lookup: CDR1 KGHDR, CDR2 SFDVKD. The DNA of the CDR3 is TGTGCCACCAGTGATTTAAAGGACAGGGGGTATAATTCACCCCTCCACTTT. Protein: CATSDLKDRGYNSPLHF.

The chain links TRBV9 to TRBJ2-3; TRBD2 matches at 11 bases. The V segment lost 4 bases and the J segment 2 bases; nucleotides outside the gene matches: 6. CDR1 is SGDLS, CDR2 YYNGEE, per germline. The CDR3 is 16 residues long. CDR3 DNA: TGTGCCAGCAGCTCGAGACTAGCGGGGAACACAGATACGCAGTATTTT. It codes for CASSSRLAGNTDTQYF.

This clone was found a few times. V is TRBV11-2 and J is TRBJ2-1; 11 bases agree with TRBD2. Losses at the gene ends were 5 bases for V and 9 bases for J; bases not matched to a gene: 6. The germline V gene encodes CDR1 SGHAT and CDR2 FQNNGV. This CDR3 is 14 amino acids long. CDR3 residues: CASSLVSGRGEQFF. In DNA, the CDR3 is TGTGCCAGCAGCCTTGTTAGCGGGAGGGGTGAGCAGTTCTTC.

V usage is TRBV11-3 and J usage is TRBJ1-1, with D possibly matching TRBD1 (6 bases). Trimming took off 6 bases at V and 1 base at J, with 9 bases between the two ends. Looked up from germline, CDR1 is SGHNT and CDR2 is YENEEA. The CDR3 consists of 13 residues. The CDR3 DNA sequence: TGTGCCAGCAGTGAACAGGGGAACACTGAAGCTTTCTTT. Protein sequence: CASSEQGNTEAFF.

The J gene is TRBJ2-1, the V gene TRBV29-1; TRBD1 aligns across 10 bases. This CDR3 has 13 residues. The germline V gene encodes CDR1 SQVTM and CDR2 ANQGSEA. Trimming cost V 6 bases and J 8 bases; bases outside gene matches: 7. This CDR3 is CSVGLDRGHEQFF. Here the CDR3 DNA reads TGCAGCGTAGGCCTAGACAGGGGGCATGAGCAGTTCTTC.

This chain joins TRBV7-8 and TRBJ2-7, with 9 bases identical to TRBD1. This CDR3 comprises 16 residues. The germline V gene has CDR1 SGHVS and CDR2 FQNEAQ. V lost 4 bases and J lost 3; bases outside the gene matches: 10. This CDR3 is CASSSDRQGVLYEQYF. The CDR3 nucleotides read TGTGCCAGCAGCTCCGATCGACAGGGGGTCCTCTACGAGCAGTACTTC.

V gene TRBV14 combines with J gene TRBJ2-1; tentative D call: TRBD2 (7 bases). The CDR3 runs to 16 residues. With 1 base removed from V and 0 bases from J, the gap between germline ends came to 10 bases. The germline V gene has CDR1 SGHDN and CDR2 FVKESK. This chain's CDR3 is CASSQVAGASYNEQFF. CDR3 coding DNA: TGTGCCAGCAGCCAAGTTGCGGGGGCCTCCTACAATGAGCAGTTCTTC.

This rearrangement joins TRBV27 to TRBJ2-1, with TRBD1 matching 7 bases. The germline V gene encodes CDR1 MNHEY and CDR2 SMNVEV (reference sequence). V was clipped by 6 bases and J by 3 bases; unmatched bases: 8. The CDR3 runs 15 residues. The CDR3 sequence is CASRPQGRDYNEQFF. The DNA for the CDR3 is TGTGCCAGCAGACCACAGGGGAGAGACTACAATGAGCAGTTCTTC.